These 12 T cell receptor beta chains came from one sample sequenced in a study of CD8 T cells in ankylosing spondylitis. TCRdb re-called the 5' RACE reads through MiXCR, storing one row per CDR3 protein. The table has 750,000 to 850,000 distinct CDR3 sequences, over 9.5% seen once. Overall study results and limits: Seemingly characteristic of ankylosing spondylitis blood was a TCR beta motif consisting of about 8 highly homologous variants.

The antigens these receptors bind are not known. Sequenced input: blood, either unsorted or a sorted T cell fraction (not recorded which). The origin of the receptors is a male donor with ankylosing spondylitis.

The chain joins TRBV10-1 to TRBJ2-3; TRBD1 agrees at 7 bases. CDR1 is WNHNN and CDR2 is SYGVQD in the germline V gene (reference sequence). V was clipped by 6 bases and J by 10 bases; unmatched bases: 7. CDR3 length equals 12 residues. The CDR3 loop reads CASSLGQVAQYF. The CDR3 bases are TGCGCCAGCAGCCTAGGACAGGTGGCGCAGTATTTT.

This clonotype was recorded a few times. The V and J genes are TRBV5-1 and TRBJ2-3, with TRBD1 as a possible D gene (6 bases). The CDR3 totals 15 residues. Per the germline V gene, CDR1 is SGHRS and CDR2 is YFSETQ. With 2 bases removed from V and 2 bases from J, the gap between germline ends came to 12 bases. CDR3 loop: CASSFLLGATDTQYF. CDR3 DNA sequence: TGCGCCAGCAGCTTTCTGCTGGGGGCCACAGATACGCAGTATTTT.

The V call is TRBV27, the J call TRBJ1-1; 10 bases map to TRBD1. J was trimmed by 9 bases and V by 4 bases; bases with no gene match: 2. Germline CDR1 and CDR2: MNHEY and SMNVEV (reference sequence). The CDR3 totals 12 residues. CDR3 amino acids: CASSSTGGQAFF. The CDR3 region has the DNA TGTGCCAGCAGTTCGACAGGGGGCCAAGCTTTCTTT.

This clonotype has just a few counts. The chain joins TRBV28 to TRBJ1-6; D unclear. The germline V and J ends were trimmed by 0 bases and 6 bases, with 9 bases remaining between them. The CDR3 runs 15 residues. The germline V gene encodes CDR1 MDHEN and CDR2 SYDVKM. The CDR3 loop is CASSLWTRSNSPLHF. The CDR3 DNA reads TGTGCCAGCAGTTTATGGACAAGATCTAATTCACCCCTCCACTTT.

The CDR3, as DNA: TGTGCCAGCAGGAGACTAGCGGGAGTCCATGAGCAGTTCTTC. Protein sequence: CASRRLAGVHEQFF. The chain is built from TRBV7-2 and TRBJ2-1, with TRBD2 matching 12 bases. Trimming removed 6 bases from V and 8 bases from J; junction bases left unmatched: 5. The CDR3 sequence is 14 residues long. Germline V gene lookup returns CDR1 SGHTA and CDR2 FQGNSA.

The chain uses TRBV7-9 and TRBJ2-5; TRBD2 is a possible D gene (6 bases). V lost 5 bases and J 5 bases, leaving 24 bases between the germline ends. This CDR3 contains 17 residues. Germline V gives CDR1 SEHNR, CDR2 FQNEAQ (reference sequence). CDR3 loop: CASSPPQQTRIAETQYF. In DNA, the CDR3 is TGTGCCAGCAGCCCACCTCAGCAGACTAGGATTGCGGAGACCCAGTACTTC.

This clonotype was seen many times. The V gene is TRBV29-1, the J gene TRBJ1-1; D is possibly TRBD1 (5 bases). The germline V gene has CDR1 SQVTM and CDR2 ANQGSEA. There are 13 residues in the CDR3. Trimming took 4 bases from V and 5 from J, leaving 14 bases between them. This chain's CDR3 is CSVAPNEGTEAFF. The DNA for the CDR3 is TGCAGCGTTGCCCCCAATGAGGGGACTGAAGCTTTCTTT.

The J gene is TRBJ1-2, the V gene TRBV7-2, with 11 positions matching TRBD1. In germline, CDR1 is SGHTA, CDR2 FQGNSA. Trimming cost V 1 base and J 13 bases; bases outside gene matches: 8. This CDR3 is 14 amino acids long. CDR3 in DNA: TGTGCCAGCAGCTTAGAAGGGACAGGGGGGTTAGCCACCTTC. Amino acid sequence: CASSLEGTGGLATF.

In the case of this clonotype: Germline is not matched at one junction end, which may reflect a read error. The chain employs TRBV5-1 and TRBJ2-5; D call uncertain. Germline lookup yields CDR1 SGHRS and CDR2 YFSETQ. This CDR3 has 15 residues. The CDR3 loop is CASNLGLVLGEPQYF. The CDR3 DNA reads TGCGCCAGCAACTTGGGTCTCGTACTGGGTGAGCCCCAGTACTTC.

This clonotype was seen only a few times. This chain links TRBV6-5 with TRBJ2-7; possible D gene TRBD1, 5 bases. Germline CDR1 MNHEY, CDR2 SVGAGI. The V end was cut by 7 bases, the J end by 5 bases, with 12 bases between. The CDR3 totals 12 residues. DNA of the CDR3: TGTGCCAGCACTCAGGGATCAAACGAGCAGTACTTC. It translates to CASTQGSNEQYF.

CDR3 protein: CSAPRTGDMLAKNIQYF. The CDR3 bases are TGCAGTGCTCCGCGGACAGGGGATATGCTAGCCAAAAACATTCAGTACTTC. The rearrangement links TRBV20-1 to TRBJ2-4; 9 bases align to TRBD1. The V gene's germline CDR1 is DFQATT and CDR2 SNEGSKA (reference sequence). The CDR3 totals 17 residues. The trim removed 5 bases at V and 0 bases at J, leaving 11 bases unmatched.

This chain uses TRBV28 with TRBJ1-5; D perhaps matches TRBD1 (5 bases). The CDR3 extends over 13 amino acids. Germline assignment: CDR1 MDHEN and CDR2 SYDVKM. The germline V and J ends were trimmed by 4 bases and 5 bases, with 9 bases remaining between them. CDR3 residues: CASSWLGDQPQHF. CDR3 DNA: TGTGCCAGCAGTTGGCTGGGGGATCAGCCCCAGCATTTT. The full variable domain, rest sourced from reference TRBV28 and TRBJ1-5, is DVKVTQSSRYLVKRTGEKVFLECVQDMDHENMFWYRQDPGLGLRLIYFSYDVKMKEKGDIPEGYSVSREKKERFSLILESASTNQTSMYLCASSWLGDQPQHFGDGTRLSIL.